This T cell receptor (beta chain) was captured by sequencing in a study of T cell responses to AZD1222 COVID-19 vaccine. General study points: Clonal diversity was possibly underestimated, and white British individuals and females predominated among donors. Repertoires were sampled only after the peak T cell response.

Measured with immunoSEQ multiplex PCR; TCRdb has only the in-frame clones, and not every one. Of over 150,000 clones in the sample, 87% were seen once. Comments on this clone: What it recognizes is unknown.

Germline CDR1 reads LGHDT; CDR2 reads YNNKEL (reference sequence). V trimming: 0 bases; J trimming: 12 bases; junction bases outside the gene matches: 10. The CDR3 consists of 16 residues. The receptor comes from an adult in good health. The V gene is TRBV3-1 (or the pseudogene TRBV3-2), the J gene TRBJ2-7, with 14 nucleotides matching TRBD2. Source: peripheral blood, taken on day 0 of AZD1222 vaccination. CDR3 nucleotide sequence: TGTGCCAGCAGCCAAGATCTTGGCGGACTAGCGGGAGGTTCGTACTTC. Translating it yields CASSQDLGGLAGGSYF.